One sample yielded the 14 T cell receptor beta chains listed below, sequenced in a study of cytomegalovirus exposure and HLA in healthy donors. The PCR employed 60 Vbeta primers together with 13 Jbeta primers. TCRdb's copy holds only in-frame clones and misses some; the assay was immunoSEQ multiplex PCR. Here the sample spans over 100,000 clones, about 9.1% being singletons. Sequenced: PBMCs. The receptors shown here come from a woman in her forties in good health and CMV-seropositive.

This rearrangement joins TRBV6-5 to TRBJ1-2; tentatively, D is TRBD1 (6 bases). Trimming left V 2 bases short and J 5 bases short, with 15 bases between. Germline lookup yields CDR1 MNHEY and CDR2 SVGAGI. The CDR3 length is 15 residues. CDR3 bases: TGTGCCAGCAGTTACGGTGCGGGGGCTCTTTATGGCTACACCTTC. It is translated as CASSYGAGALYGYTF.

This chain links TRBV2 with TRBJ1-3; D unresolved. Trimming pared 5 bases from V and 4 bases from J, leaving 15 bases between. Germline V gene lookup returns CDR1 SNHLY and CDR2 FYNNEI. This CDR3 spans 15 amino acids. The DNA of the CDR3 is TGTGCCAGCAGTTACGACCCGAGGGCAGGAAACACCATATATTTT. Protein sequence: CASSYDPRAGNTIYF.

The rearrangement uses TRBV7-9 and TRBJ2-1; 12 bases align to TRBD1. The CDR3 runs to 19 residues. V gave up 1 base and J gave up 2 bases; unmatched junction bases: 9. The germline V gene has CDR1 SEHNR and CDR2 FQNEAQ (reference sequence). The CDR3 bases are TGTGCCAGCAGCTTAGGTACAGGGACAGGGGGCAAAACCTACAATGAGCAGTTCTTC. Residues: CASSLGTGTGGKTYNEQFF.

The chain couples TRBV18 to TRBJ2-5; 12 nucleotides agree with TRBD2. The CDR3 consists of 15 residues. Per germline, CDR1 KGHSH and CDR2 LQKENI. J lost 2 bases, V lost 4 bases, and 2 bases had no gene match. The CDR3 protein is CASSRGLAGQETQYF. The CDR3 nucleotides read TGTGCCAGCTCACGAGGACTAGCGGGGCAAGAGACCCAGTACTTC.

A few counts support this clone. V gene TRBV4-3 combines with J gene TRBJ2-5; 9 positions agree with TRBD2. Germline values: CDR1 LGHNA, CDR2 YSLEER. The CDR3 is 17 residues long. Trimming at V came to 0 bases and at J to 5 bases, leaving 10 bases not matched to a gene. The CDR3 is CASSQDCKRGVGETQYF. CDR3 sequence (DNA): TGCGCCAGCAGCCAAGATTGTAAGCGGGGGGTTGGGGAGACCCAGTACTTC.

This clone was observed a few times. The chain joins TRBV5-1 to TRBJ1-4, with D possibly matching TRBD1 (5 bases). Per the germline V gene, CDR1 is SGHRS and CDR2 is YFSETQ. The CDR3 covers 14 residues. The germline V and J ends were trimmed by 4 bases and 8 bases, with 15 bases remaining between them. The CDR3 protein is CASSPGGVDEKLFF. The CDR3 DNA reads as TGCGCCAGCAGCCCCGGGGGGGTGGACGAAAAACTGTTTTTT. Full variable domain (missing parts from reference TRBV5-1 and TRBJ1-4): KAGVTQTPRYLIKTRGQQVTLSCSPISGHRSVSWYQQTPGQGLQFLFEYFSETQRNKGNFPGRFSGRQFSNSRSEMNVSTLELGDSALYLCASSPGGVDEKLFFGSGTQLSVL.

This clone was picked up a small number of times. The chain recombines TRBV9 with TRBJ1-1; D may be TRBD1 (6 bases). Germline V gene data show CDR1 as SGDLS and CDR2 as YYNGEE. V was cut by 0 bases and J by 3 bases, with 9 bases left in between. The CDR3 sequence is 14 residues long. The CDR3 protein is CASSVAKGDTEAFF. DNA for the CDR3: TGTGCCAGCAGCGTAGCTAAGGGGGACACTGAAGCTTTCTTT. The variable domain in full, completed from reference TRBV9 and TRBJ1-1, reads DSGVTQTPKHLITATGQRVTLRCSPRSGDLSVYWYQQSLDQGLQFLIQYYNGEERAKGNILERFSAQQFPDLHSELNLSSLELGDSALYFCASSVAKGDTEAFFGQGTRLTVV.

There are a few counts of this clone. The chain employs TRBV5-4 and TRBJ2-7, with TRBD2 as a possible D gene (6 bases). The CDR3 runs 13 residues. Trimming removed 4 bases from V and 1 base from J, with 9 bases in between. Per the germline V gene, CDR1 is SGHNT and CDR2 is YYREEE (reference sequence). CDR3 in DNA: TGTGCCAGCAGCCGCGGGGAGTCCTACGAGCAGTACTTC. It codes for CASSRGESYEQYF.

This clone was counted a few times. V is TRBV6-5 and J is TRBJ2-1; 9 bases agree with TRBD2. The CDR3 has 14 residues. J lost 2 bases, V lost 8 bases, and 4 bases had no gene match. Germline CDR1 and CDR2: MNHEY and SVGAGI. Here the CDR3 reads CASRSGGTYNEQFF. The DNA for the CDR3 is TGTGCCAGCCGGAGCGGGGGGACCTACAATGAGCAGTTCTTC.

This clone was recorded a few times. The rearrangement joins TRBV7-2 to TRBJ1-1; perhaps TRBD1 as D (5 bases). This CDR3 region has 14 residues. With 3 bases removed from V and 2 bases from J, the gap between germline ends came to 10 bases. Germline CDR1 reads SGHTA; CDR2 reads FQGNSA. CDR3 in DNA: TGTGCCAGCAGCTTTAGAACAGGCAACACTGAAGCTTTCTTT. Its protein is CASSFRTGNTEAFF.

In this sample, this clone turned up a few times. The CDR3 DNA reads TGTGCCATCAGACAGGGGGCCGGTCAGCCCCAGCATTTT. It encodes CAIRQGAGQPQHF. The chain has TRBV10-3 and TRBJ1-5; 9 positions agree with TRBD1. The CDR3 extends over 13 amino acids. J gave up 6 bases and V 6 bases, and 3 bases lay outside the gene matches. The V gene's germline CDR1 is ENHRY and CDR2 SYGVKD.

This chain connects TRBV25-1 to TRBJ1-1; 7 nucleotides line up with TRBD1. This CDR3 has 14 amino acids. J was trimmed by 7 bases and V by 3 bases; bases with no gene match: 8. Per the germline V gene, CDR1 is MGHDK and CDR2 is SYGVNS. As DNA, the CDR3 is TGTGCCAGCAGTGACCGGGACAGTTATAATGAAGCTTTCTTT. Translated, it gives CASSDRDSYNEAFF. Together with reference TRBV25-1 and TRBJ1-1, the CDR3 gives the full variable domain: EADIYQTPRYLVIGTGKKITLECSQTMGHDKMYWYQQDPGMELHLIHYSYGVNSTEKGDLSSESTVSRIRTEHFPLTLESARPSHTSQYLCASSDRDSYNEAFFGQGTRLTVV.

The table lists this clone with a few counts. V gene TRBV5-4 combines with J gene TRBJ2-7, with 11 bases matching TRBD2. There are 14 residues in the CDR3. V lost 5 bases and J lost 4; bases outside the gene matches: 5. CDR1 and CDR2 (germline): SGHNT, YYREEE (reference sequence). The CDR3: CASRLAGGPYEQYF. CDR3 DNA: TGTGCCAGCAGATTAGCGGGGGGGCCTTACGAGCAGTACTTC.

V is TRBV6-1 and J is TRBJ1-2; D is ambiguous. CDR3 size: 14 residues. Trimming removed 6 bases from V and 6 bases from J, with 17 bases in between. In germline, CDR1 is MNHNS, CDR2 SASEGT. CDR3 bases: TGTGCCAGCAGCCCAAACCCCCTTAGCCATGGCTACACCTTC. Amino acids: CASSPNPLSHGYTF.